This section outlines one T cell receptor (beta chain) sequence together with its context. This entry is derived from a study of blood T cell repertoires in COVID-19. Study-level information: Material from acute and convalescent COVID-19 was sourced from the United States, Italy and Spain. In each case, the material was cDNA or gDNA derived from T cells, B-cell-depleted T cells, or PBMCs.

The ends lost 1 base at V and 11 bases at J; junction bases unmatched: 6. CDR1 is SNHLY, CDR2 FYNNEI, per germline. The length of the CDR3 is 13 residues. Method: immunoSEQ multiplex PCR; TCRdb's copy keeps in-frame clones and lacks some. Of approximately 240,000 clones in the sample, about 83% were seen once. The TCR sequence derives from a man in his fifties or sixties with acute or convalescent COVID-19. Sequencing input: peripheral blood. The genes are TRBV2 and TRBJ1-1, with 8 bases fitting TRBD1. CDR3 DNA sequence: TGTGCCAGCAGTGAAGACAGGGGGTTGGGGGCTTTCTTT. Amino acids: CASSEDRGLGAFF.